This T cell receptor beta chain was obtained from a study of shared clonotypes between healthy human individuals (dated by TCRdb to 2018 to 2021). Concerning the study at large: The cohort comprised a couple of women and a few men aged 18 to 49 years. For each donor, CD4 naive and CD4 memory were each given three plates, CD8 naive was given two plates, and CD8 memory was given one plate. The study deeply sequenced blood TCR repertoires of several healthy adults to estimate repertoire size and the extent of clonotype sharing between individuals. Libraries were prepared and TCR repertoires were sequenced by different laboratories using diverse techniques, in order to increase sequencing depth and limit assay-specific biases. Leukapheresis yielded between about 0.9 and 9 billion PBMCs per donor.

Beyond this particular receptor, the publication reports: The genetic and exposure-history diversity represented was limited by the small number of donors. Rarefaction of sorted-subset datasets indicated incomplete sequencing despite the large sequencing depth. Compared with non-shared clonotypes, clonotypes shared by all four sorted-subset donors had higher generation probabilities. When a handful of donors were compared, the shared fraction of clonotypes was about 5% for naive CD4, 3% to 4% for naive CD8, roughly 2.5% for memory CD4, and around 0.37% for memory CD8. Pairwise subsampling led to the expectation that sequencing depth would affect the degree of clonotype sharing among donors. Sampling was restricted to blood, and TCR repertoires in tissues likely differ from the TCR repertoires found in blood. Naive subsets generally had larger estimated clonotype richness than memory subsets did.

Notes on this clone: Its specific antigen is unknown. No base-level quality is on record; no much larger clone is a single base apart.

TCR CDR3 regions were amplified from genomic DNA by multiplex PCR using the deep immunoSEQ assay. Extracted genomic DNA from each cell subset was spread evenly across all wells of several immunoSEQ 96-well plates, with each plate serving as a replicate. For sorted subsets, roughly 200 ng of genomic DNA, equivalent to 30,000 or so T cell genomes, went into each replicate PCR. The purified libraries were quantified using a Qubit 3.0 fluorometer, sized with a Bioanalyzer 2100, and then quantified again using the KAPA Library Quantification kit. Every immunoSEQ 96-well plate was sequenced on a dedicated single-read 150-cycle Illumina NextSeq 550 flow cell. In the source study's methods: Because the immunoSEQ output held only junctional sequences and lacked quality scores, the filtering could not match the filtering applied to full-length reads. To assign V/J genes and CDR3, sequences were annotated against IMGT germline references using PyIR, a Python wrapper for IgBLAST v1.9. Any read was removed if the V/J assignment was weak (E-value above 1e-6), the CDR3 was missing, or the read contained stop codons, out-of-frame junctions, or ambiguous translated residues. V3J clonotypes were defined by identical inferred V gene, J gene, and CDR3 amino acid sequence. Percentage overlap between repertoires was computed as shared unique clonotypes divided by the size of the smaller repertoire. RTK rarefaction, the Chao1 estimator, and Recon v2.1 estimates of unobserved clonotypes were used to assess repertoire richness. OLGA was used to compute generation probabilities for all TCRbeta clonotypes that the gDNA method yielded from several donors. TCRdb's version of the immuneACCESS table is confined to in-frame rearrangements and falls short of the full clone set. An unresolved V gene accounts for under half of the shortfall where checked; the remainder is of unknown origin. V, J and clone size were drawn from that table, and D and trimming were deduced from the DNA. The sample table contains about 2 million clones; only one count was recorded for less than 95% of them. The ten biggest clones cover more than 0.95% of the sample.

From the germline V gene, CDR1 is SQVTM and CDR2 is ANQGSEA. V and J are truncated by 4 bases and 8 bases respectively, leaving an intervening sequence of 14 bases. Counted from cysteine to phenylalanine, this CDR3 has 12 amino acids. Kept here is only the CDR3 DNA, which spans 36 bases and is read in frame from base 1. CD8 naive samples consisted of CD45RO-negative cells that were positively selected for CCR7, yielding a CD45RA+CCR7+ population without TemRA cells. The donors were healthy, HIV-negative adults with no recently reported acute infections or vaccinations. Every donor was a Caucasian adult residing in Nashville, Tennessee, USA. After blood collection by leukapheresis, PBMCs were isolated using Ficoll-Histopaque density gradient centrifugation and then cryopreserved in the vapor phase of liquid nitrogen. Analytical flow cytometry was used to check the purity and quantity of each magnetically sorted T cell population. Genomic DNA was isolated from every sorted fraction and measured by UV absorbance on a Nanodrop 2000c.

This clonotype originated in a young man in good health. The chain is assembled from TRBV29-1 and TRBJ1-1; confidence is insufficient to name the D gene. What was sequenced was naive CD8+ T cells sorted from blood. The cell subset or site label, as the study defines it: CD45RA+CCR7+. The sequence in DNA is TGCAGCGTTGTACGGGGAGAGGCGGAAGCTTTCTTT. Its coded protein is CSVVRGEAEAFF.